This T cell receptor (beta chain) was identified in a study of cytomegalovirus exposure and HLA in healthy donors. Study-wide points: Analysis was performed later, and it showed HLA-associated TCR beta chains to be more clonally expanded than equally common others. The majority of TCR sequences were rare, yet some public TCRs appeared in many donors. Within an earlier analysis, most TCR beta V segments proved productive either about 90% or about 30% of the time. Researchers counted 164 TCR beta chains as cytomegalovirus-associated.

For this clone: Its matching antigen is unknown.

The CDR3 is 14 residues long. Trimming pared 4 bases from V and 0 bases from J, leaving 9 bases between. CDR1 is LNHNV, CDR2 YYDKDF, per germline (reference sequence). Primers included in the PCR were 60 Vbeta and 13 Jbeta primers. Here immunoSEQ multiplex PCR was the method, and the copy in TCRdb shows in-frame clones only, minus some. The sample contains tens of thousands of clones, roughly 80% of which appear only once. The V call is TRBV15, the J call TRBJ1-1; D remains unclear. The sequence came from a girl aged 2 to 9 in good health and CMV-seropositive. Sample: PBMCs. The CDR3 loop is CATSTGSLNTEAFF. CDR3 coding DNA: TGTGCCACCAGCACGGGTAGCTTGAACACTGAAGCTTTCTTT.